The clone carrying this T cell receptor (beta chain) was recorded only once. Sequenced by immunoSEQ multiplex PCR; TCRdb stores in-frame clones only, minus some. The table lists 320,000 or so clones, about nine tenths of them singletons. The data are from a study of blood T cell repertoires in COVID-19. Germline V gives CDR1 MNHEY, CDR2 SVGAGI. Trimming left V 4 bases short and J 4 bases short, with 16 bases between. The CDR3 is 15 amino acids. The sequencing sample was made of PBMCs or T cells enriched from blood (not recorded which). The rearrangement joins TRBV6-5 to TRBJ1-2; TRBD1 might be the D (5 bases). This TCR came from a man between 60 and 75 years old who had recovered from COVID-19. In DNA form, the CDR3 reads TGTGCCAGCAGTTTGGCGTCAGGGTTCAGCTATGGCTACACCTTC. Protein sequence: CASSLASGFSYGYTF.